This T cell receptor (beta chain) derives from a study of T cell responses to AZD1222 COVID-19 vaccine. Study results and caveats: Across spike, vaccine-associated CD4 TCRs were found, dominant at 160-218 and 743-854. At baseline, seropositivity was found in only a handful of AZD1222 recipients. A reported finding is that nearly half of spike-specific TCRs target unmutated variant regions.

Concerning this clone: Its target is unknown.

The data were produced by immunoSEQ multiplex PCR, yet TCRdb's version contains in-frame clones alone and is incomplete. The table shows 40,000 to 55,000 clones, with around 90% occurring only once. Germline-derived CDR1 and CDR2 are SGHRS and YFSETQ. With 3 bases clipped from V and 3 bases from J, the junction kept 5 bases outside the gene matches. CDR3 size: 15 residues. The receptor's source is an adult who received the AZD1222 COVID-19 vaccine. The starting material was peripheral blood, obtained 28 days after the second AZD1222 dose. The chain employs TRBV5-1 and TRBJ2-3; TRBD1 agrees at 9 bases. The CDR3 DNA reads TGCGCCAGCAGCTCTCCGGGACAGGGAACAGATACGCAGTATTTT. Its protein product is CASSSPGQGTDTQYF.